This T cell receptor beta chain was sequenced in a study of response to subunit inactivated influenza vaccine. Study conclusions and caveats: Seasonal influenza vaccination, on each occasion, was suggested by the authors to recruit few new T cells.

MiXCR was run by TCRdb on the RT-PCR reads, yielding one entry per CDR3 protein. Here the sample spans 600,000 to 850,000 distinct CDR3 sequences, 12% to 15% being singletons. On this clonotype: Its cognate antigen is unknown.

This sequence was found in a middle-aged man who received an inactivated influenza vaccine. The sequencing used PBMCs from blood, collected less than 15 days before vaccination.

The CDR3 region has the DNA TGCAGTGCTAGAGAGGCTGAGACAGGGCGGCACACCGGGGAGCTGTTTTTT. Its translation is CSAREAETGRHTGELFF. This chain uses TRBV20-1 with TRBJ2-2; 7 nucleotides match TRBD1. CDR1 and CDR2 from the germline V gene are DFQATT and SNEGSKA (reference sequence). This CDR3 spans 17 amino acids. Trimming at V came to 0 bases and at J to 3 bases, leaving 10 bases not matched to a gene.